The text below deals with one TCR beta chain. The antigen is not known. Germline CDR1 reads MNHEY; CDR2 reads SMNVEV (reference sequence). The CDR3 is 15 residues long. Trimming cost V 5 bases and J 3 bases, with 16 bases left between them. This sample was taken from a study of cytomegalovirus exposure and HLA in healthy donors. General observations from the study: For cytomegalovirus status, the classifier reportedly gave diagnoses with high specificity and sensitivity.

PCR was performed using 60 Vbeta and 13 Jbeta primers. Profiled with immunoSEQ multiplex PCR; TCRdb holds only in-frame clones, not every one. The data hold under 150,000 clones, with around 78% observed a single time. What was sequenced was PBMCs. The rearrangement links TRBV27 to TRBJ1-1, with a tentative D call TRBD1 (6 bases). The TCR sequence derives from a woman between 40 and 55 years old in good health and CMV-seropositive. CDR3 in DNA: TGTGCCAGCAGTCTCGGTTTAGGGGGGGACACTGAAGCTTTCTTT. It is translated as CASSLGLGGDTEAFF.